Sequencing of this TCR beta chain was carried out in a study of CD8 T cells in ankylosing spondylitis. Germline CDR1 is SQVTM and CDR2 is ANQGSEA. The CDR3 has 18 amino acids. The V segment lost 4 bases and the J segment 0 bases; nucleotides outside the gene matches: 11. Study findings and constraints: Matched synovial fluid from ankylosing spondylitis patients was reported to be enriched for disease-linked clones. A subset of motif variants has previously been described in the synovial fluid and blood of reactive arthritis. Ankylosing spondylitis blood seemed to carry a telltale TCR beta motif made of under ten highly homologous variants. Peripheral blood samples showed relatively rare disease-linked clones, and these clones were CD8+.

For this clonotype: Its antigen is still unknown.

Generation of TCR beta libraries employed quantitative 5'-RACE incorporating molecular barcodes. TCRdb redid the calling of the 5' RACE reads with MiXCR, one entry per CDR3 protein. The table lists more than 100,000 distinct CDR3 sequences, roughly 17% of them singletons. The receptor's source is a male donor with ankylosing spondylitis. Sequenced input: blood, either unsorted or a sorted T cell fraction (not recorded which). The chain carries TRBV29-1 and TRBJ2-1; TRBD2 matches 11 bases. CDR3 residues: CSVVGGLAVVHSYNEQFF. In nucleotides, the CDR3 is TGCAGCGTTGTGGGGGGACTAGCGGTAGTCCACTCCTACAATGAGCAGTTCTTC.